This entry describes one TCR beta chain. Antigen: not known. Template switching supplied a universal primer site; unique molecular identifiers were carried on the cDNA. TCRdb reprocessed the 5' RACE reads with MiXCR, giving one entry per CDR3 protein. The repertoire holds about 520,000 distinct CDR3 sequences, with around 20% as singletons. The CDR3 contains 19 residues. V lost 4 bases, J lost 0 bases, and 17 bases stayed unmatched. Germline V gives CDR1 SGHAT, CDR2 FQNNGV. This entry comes from a study of identical twins. Study-level results: Fewer insertions marked abundant cord blood beta clonotypes; young adult naive trended weakly, memory not at all.

A further study also used this sample, focusing on T cells expressing NK-cell markers. That source reports: It remained uncertain whether the expanded NKG2C+ T cell clones were specific for HCMV antigens.

The specimen sequenced was CD4+ T cells sorted from blood. The clonotype originates from a woman between 18 and 30 years old in good health. The V gene is TRBV11-2, the J gene TRBJ2-5; TRBD2 agrees at 7 bases. CDR3 protein: CASSSGGASGKPYQETQYF. The CDR3 nucleotides are TGTGCCAGCAGCTCCGGGGGAGCTAGCGGAAAACCGTACCAAGAGACCCAGTACTTC.